This section outlines one T cell receptor beta chain sequence together with its context. This entry is derived from a study of blood T cell repertoires in COVID-19. Study-level background: Acute and convalescent COVID-19 specimens originated in the United States, Italy and Spain. Sample material is recorded as cDNA or gDNA derived from T cells, B-cell-depleted T cells, or PBMCs.

The Seattle patients joined while their infection was active and were tracked longitudinally afterward. As handled by the study authors: Nucleated cell number was recorded as an estimate derived from reference gene primer amplification. The data were produced by immunoSEQ multiplex PCR, yet TCRdb's version contains in-frame clones alone and is incomplete. That table supplies the V and J calls and clone size; D and trimming were determined from the DNA. Here the sample spans roughly 140,000 clones, roughly 85% being singletons. The V and J ends lost 5 bases and 5 bases, in that order; junction bases with no gene match: 2. The CDR3 sequence is 14 residues long. CDR1 is SGHRS, CDR2 YFSETQ, per germline.

The V gene is TRBV5-1, the J gene TRBJ1-6; 9 bases map to TRBD1. This clonotype originated in a woman aged 60 to 75 with COVID-19, enrolled during active disease. The specimen was peripheral blood. CDR3 nucleotides: TGCGCCAGCAGAAGGACAGGGGATAATTCACCCCTCCACTTT. Translation gives CASRRTGDNSPLHF.